This note documents a single T cell receptor beta chain sequence. Its antigen is unidentified. Generated by immunoSEQ multiplex PCR, the TCRdb table keeps only in-frame clones and is missing some. The profile shows about 960,000 clones, approximately 76% of them singletons. Each of the donors was a healthy adult who was HIV-negative and had not had a recent acute infection or vaccination. This specimen belongs to a study of shared clonotypes between healthy human individuals. As for the study in general: The plates for each donor numbered three CD4 naive, three CD4 memory, two CD8 naive and one CD8 memory.

V was clipped by 5 bases and J by 3 bases, with 8 bases between them. CDR3 length equals 11 residues. Per the germline V gene, CDR1 is GTSNPN and CDR2 is SVGIG (reference sequence). Study-level findings and limits: Several donors held about 5% of naive CD4 clonotypes in common. Naive subsets usually exceeded memory subsets in estimated richness.

The TCR originated in a man aged 18 to 29 in good health. This chain links TRBV30 with TRBJ2-7; D uncertain. Input material: memory CD4+ T cells sorted from blood. Subset of the sample: CD45RA-negative fraction. CDR3 residues: CAWPWGYEQYF. CDR3 nucleotide sequence: TGTGCCTGGCCCTGGGGCTACGAGCAGTACTTC.